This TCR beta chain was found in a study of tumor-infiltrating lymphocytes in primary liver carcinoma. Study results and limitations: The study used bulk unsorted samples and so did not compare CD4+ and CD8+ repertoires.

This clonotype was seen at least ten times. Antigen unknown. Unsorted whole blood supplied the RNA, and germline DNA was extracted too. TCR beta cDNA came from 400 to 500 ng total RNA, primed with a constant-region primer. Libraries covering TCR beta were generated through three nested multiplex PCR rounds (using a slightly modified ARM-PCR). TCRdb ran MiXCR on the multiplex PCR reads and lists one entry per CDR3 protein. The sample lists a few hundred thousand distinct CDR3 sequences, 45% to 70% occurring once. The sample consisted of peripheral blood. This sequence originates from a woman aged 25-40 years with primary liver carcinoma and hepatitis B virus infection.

CDR3 in amino acids: CASSQGEGGVLTF. The DNA of the CDR3 is TGTGCCAGCAGCCAAGGAGAGGGGGGCGTCCTGACTTTC. The chain combines TRBV4-2 with TRBJ2-6; D could derive from TRBD1 or TRBD2 (6 bases each). The CDR3 sequence is 13 residues long. Germline V gene lookup returns CDR1 LGHNA and CDR2 YNFKEQ. V gave up 1 base and J gave up 12 bases, with 10 bases separating them.